This TCR beta chain emerged from a study of T cells expressing NK-cell markers. It was by 5'RACE template switching with UMIs that TCR beta cDNA was made. After re-calling the 5' RACE reads, TCRdb lists one entry per CDR3 protein, DNA absent. The sample is made up of about 260,000 distinct CDR3 sequences, and the top ten hold 0.39% of it. Regarding the study as a whole: Nothing established the HCMV specificity of expanded NKG2C+ T cell clones. Dominant NKG2C+ clonotypes accounted for roughly 1.0-7.5% of CD8+ T cells in six donors.

Germline lookup yields CDR1 LGHNT and CDR2 FRNRAP. The CDR3 spans 17 residues. As regards this clonotype: The target antigen is unknown.

The chain has TRBV12-5 and TRBJ2-1; TCRdb outputs TRBD2, but without DNA this stays unchecked. The sample was blood T cells: a sorted CD56 or NKG2C T cell subset, CD4+ or CD8+ T cells, or bulk PBMC T cells (not recorded which). The receptor's source is a man between 18 and 29 years old in good health. CDR3 amino acids: CASGRGTSGVSYNEQFF.